The 15 T cell receptor beta chains reported below all come from one sample, sequenced in a study of cytomegalovirus exposure and HLA in healthy donors (dated by TCRdb to 2017 to 2019). Library preparation used the immunoSEQ multiplex PCR assay. The multiplex PCR relied on a mix of 60 forward primers for TCR Vbeta segments and 13 reverse primers for TCR Jbeta segments. Here the immuneACCESS table is served through TCRdb, limited to in-frame sequences with V and J called. Missing clones are a known gap in these copies; in checked studies unresolved V genes cover under half, and the rest lacks a known reason. In all, the sample holds roughly 170,000 clones, and roughly four fifths of those were seen once. Of the sample, less than 0.9% falls within the top ten clones. Sequences were obtained from PBMCs. These receptors all come from a female donor in good health and CMV-seronegative.

This chain connects TRBV27 to TRBJ2-5, with a weak D call TRBD2 (6 bases). CDR1 MNHEY and CDR2 SMNVEV come from the germline V gene (reference sequence). Between the trimmed V and J ends, which lost 5 bases and 7 bases, there was a span of 17 bases. This CDR3 is 14 amino acids long. CDR3 bases: TGTGCCAGCAGTCCTGGGACTTTTGTGGGGACCCAGTACTTC. Its protein is CASSPGTFVGTQYF.

The chain uses TRBV29-1 and TRBJ2-3; weak D call: TRBD2 (6 bases). V was shortened by 8 bases and J by 4 bases, with 22 bases between the two germline ends. The CDR3 runs to 15 residues. Germline lookup yields CDR1 SQVTM and CDR2 ANQGSEA. The CDR3 nucleotides read TGCAGCCTCCAGGGAATAGGGTGGGGGGCAGATACGCAGTATTTT. The encoded protein is CSLQGIGWGADTQYF.

This clone was recorded a few times. V is TRBV5-8 and J is TRBJ2-3, with a tentative D call TRBD1 (5 bases). Trimming pared 5 bases from V and 4 bases from J, leaving 14 bases between. This CDR3 comprises 14 residues. The germline V gene encodes CDR1 SGHTS and CDR2 YDEGEE. The CDR3 DNA follows: TGTGCCAGCAGAGGGGCAGGGTACGCAGATACGCAGTATTTT. Protein sequence: CASRGAGYADTQYF.

The V and J genes are TRBV29-1 and TRBJ1-1; D is unclear. CDR3 size: 12 residues. Trimming left V 7 bases short and J 12 bases short, with 21 bases between. Germline CDR1 and CDR2: SQVTM and ANQGSEA. The CDR3 DNA reads as TGCAGCGCTTGGGTAGGGAGCCGACGCTCTTTCTTT. Protein sequence: CSAWVGSRRSFF.

The chain recombines TRBV10-3 with TRBJ1-5; D might be TRBD1 (6 bases). The germline gives CDR1 ENHRY, CDR2 SYGVKD. CDR3 length: 15 residues. Trimming removed 4 bases from V and 1 base from J, with 11 bases in between. The CDR3 DNA reads TGTGCCATCAGTGGGAACAGGGAAAGCAATCAGCCCCAGCATTTT. It yields the protein CAISGNRESNQPQHF.

This chain connects TRBV7-2 to TRBJ2-7, with D perhaps TRBD2 (6 bases). Per germline, CDR1 SGHTA and CDR2 FQGNSA. Trimming left V 1 base short and J 2 bases short, with 18 bases between. This CDR3 has 17 residues. The CDR3 protein is CASSLGFRGSSTYEQYF. The CDR3 DNA reads TGTGCCAGCAGCTTAGGATTTCGGGGGTCCTCAACCTACGAGCAGTACTTC.

The gene calls are TRBV7-9 and TRBJ1-1, with D unclear. CDR1 and CDR2 from the germline V gene are SEHNR and FQNEAQ (reference sequence). The CDR3 extends over 13 amino acids. Between the trimmed V and J ends, which lost 3 bases and 1 base, there was a span of 6 bases. CDR3 residues: CASSFNKNTEAFF. The DNA of the CDR3 is TGTGCCAGCAGCTTTAACAAGAACACTGAAGCTTTCTTT. Supplemented by reference TRBV7-9 and TRBJ1-1, the full variable domain reads DTGVSQNPRHKITKRGQNVTFRCDPISEHNRLYWYRQTLGQGPEFLTYFQNEAQLEKSRLLSDRFSAERPKGSFSTLEIQRTEQGDSAMYLCASSFNKNTEAFFGQGTRLTVV.

The rearrangement joins TRBV5-1 to TRBJ2-5, with 9 positions matching TRBD2. The V gene's germline CDR1 is SGHRS and CDR2 YFSETQ. V lost 6 bases, J lost 1 base, and 7 bases stayed unmatched. CDR3 length equals 15 residues. The CDR3 nucleotides read TGCGCCAGCAAGCCAACTAGCGGGTTCCAAGAGACCCAGTACTTC. Translated: CASKPTSGFQETQYF.

The J gene is TRBJ1-5, the V gene TRBV7-3, with D perhaps TRBD1 (5 bases). V was trimmed by 3 bases and J by 0 bases, leaving 15 bases between them. The CDR3 totals 17 residues. Germline lookup yields CDR1 SGHTA and CDR2 FQGTGA. Here the CDR3 reads CASSFMGLISSNQPQHF. The CDR3 DNA is TGTGCCAGCAGCTTCATGGGGCTCATTTCTAGCAATCAGCCCCAGCATTTT.

The J gene is TRBJ2-5, the V gene TRBV9, with D possibly matching TRBD2 (6 bases). Trimming took 1 base from V and 8 from J, leaving 12 bases between them. This CDR3 is built from 13 residues. The V gene's germline CDR1 is SGDLS and CDR2 YYNGEE. In DNA form, the CDR3 reads TGTGCCAGCAGCGTATCACCGGGGGATACCCAGTACTTC. This encodes CASSVSPGDTQYF.

This clone occurred once. At one boundary the junction diverges from the germline segment, which might be a read error. The CDR3 is CASSLAGQGSFREAFF. The CDR3 DNA is TGTGCCAGCAGCCTAGCCGGACAGGGCTCGTTTCGAGAAGCTTTCTTT. This chain joins TRBV7-2 and TRBJ1-1, with 8 bases matching TRBD1. The CDR3 sequence is 16 residues long. Germline loops: CDR1 SGHTA, CDR2 FQGNSA.

The V call is TRBV30, the J call TRBJ2-1; 8 bases are a match to TRBD2. This CDR3 has 12 residues. CDR1 GTSNPN and CDR2 SVGIG come from the germline V gene (reference sequence). Trimming removed 5 bases from V and 7 bases from J; junction bases left unmatched: 4. This chain's CDR3 is CAWEIAGNEQFF. DNA for the CDR3: TGTGCCTGGGAAATAGCGGGGAATGAGCAGTTCTTC.

V usage is TRBV28 and J usage is TRBJ2-7; 10 positions match TRBD1. Germline CDR1 and CDR2: MDHEN and SYDVKM. J lost 3 bases, V lost 4 bases, and 9 bases had no gene match. The CDR3 consists of 16 residues. The CDR3: CASSSGGGQGYYEQYF. In DNA, the CDR3 is TGTGCCAGCAGTTCGGGAGGGGGACAGGGGTACTACGAGCAGTACTTC.

The chain uses TRBV7-9 and TRBJ2-1; 10 nucleotides agree with TRBD2. The CDR3 runs 15 residues. Trimming removed 5 bases from V and 9 bases from J; junction bases left unmatched: 10. The germline gives CDR1 SEHNR, CDR2 FQNEAQ (reference sequence). CDR3 sequence: CASSTSGGALIEQFF. The CDR3 coding sequence is TGTGCCAGCAGCACCAGCGGGGGGGCTTTGATTGAGCAGTTCTTC.

To note about this clone: The sample carries other DNA sequences with the same CDR3. The rearrangement links TRBV2 to TRBJ1-1, with D maybe TRBD1 (5 bases). V was cut by 1 base and J by 0 bases, with 6 bases left in between. The germline V gene encodes CDR1 SNHLY and CDR2 FYNNEI. CDR3 length equals 14 residues. The CDR3 coding sequence is TGTGCCAGCAGTGAAGGACAGCTGAACACTGAAGCTTTCTTT. Translating gives CASSEGQLNTEAFF.